This TCR beta chain was observed in a study of neurological immune-mediated disorders. This clonotype was detected many times. Its cognate antigen is unknown. The V end was cut by 2 bases, the J end by 7 bases, with 17 bases between. CDR3 length equals 15 residues. The cDNA was generated by 5'RACE with 10-nucleotide random UMIs. TCRdb re-derived calls from the 5' RACE reads in MiXCR, one entry per CDR3 protein. The data show about 120,000 distinct CDR3 sequences, 3.2% seen once. Findings and caveats of the study: Phylogenetic grouping assigned the repertoires of 18 of 34 multiple sclerosis patients to a single related-CDR3 cluster, representing a possible signature. Falling below healthy controls, multiple sclerosis showed the least TCR clonal expansion, while HTLV-1-associated myelopathy showed the most. Private repertoires in all groups were suggested by the absence of shared CDR3 amino acid sequences among expanded clones across subjects.

Material: PBMCs. The TCR originated in a woman in her 30s with multiple sclerosis. This rearrangement joins TRBV12-3 or TRBV12-4 to TRBJ1-2, with D tentatively TRBD1 (5 bases). The CDR3 coding sequence is TGTGCCAGCAGTTTAACGGGACTCCTGGGAGCTGGCTACACCTTC. Protein product: CASSLTGLLGAGYTF.